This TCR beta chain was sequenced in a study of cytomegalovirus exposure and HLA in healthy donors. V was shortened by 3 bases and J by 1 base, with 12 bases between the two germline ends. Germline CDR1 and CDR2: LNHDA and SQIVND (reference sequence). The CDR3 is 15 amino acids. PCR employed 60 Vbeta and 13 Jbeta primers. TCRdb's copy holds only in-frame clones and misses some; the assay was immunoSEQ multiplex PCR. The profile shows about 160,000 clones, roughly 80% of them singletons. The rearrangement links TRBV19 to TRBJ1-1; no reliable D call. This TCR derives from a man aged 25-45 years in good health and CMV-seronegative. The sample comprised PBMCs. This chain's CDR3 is CASSIIFGGNTEAFF. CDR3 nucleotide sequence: TGTGCCAGTAGTATTATTTTTGGAGGGAACACTGAAGCTTTCTTT.